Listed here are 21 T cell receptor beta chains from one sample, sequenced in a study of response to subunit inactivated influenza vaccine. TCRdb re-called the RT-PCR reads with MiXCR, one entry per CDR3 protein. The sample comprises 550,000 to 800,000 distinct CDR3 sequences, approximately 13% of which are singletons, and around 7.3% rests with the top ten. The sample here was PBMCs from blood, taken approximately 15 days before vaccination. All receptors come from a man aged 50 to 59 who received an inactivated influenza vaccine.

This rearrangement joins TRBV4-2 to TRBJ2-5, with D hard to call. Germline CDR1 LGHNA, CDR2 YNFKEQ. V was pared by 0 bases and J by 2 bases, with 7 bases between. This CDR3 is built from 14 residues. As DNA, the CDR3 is TGTGCCAGCAGCCAAGACGGCAGTCAAGAGACCCAGTACTTC. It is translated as CASSQDGSQETQYF.

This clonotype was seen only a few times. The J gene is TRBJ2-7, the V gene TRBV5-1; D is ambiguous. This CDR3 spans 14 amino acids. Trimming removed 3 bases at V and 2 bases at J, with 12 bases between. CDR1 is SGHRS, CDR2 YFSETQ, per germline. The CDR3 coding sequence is TGCGCCAGCAGCTCCAGACCGAGCCCCTACGAGCAGTACTTC. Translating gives CASSSRPSPYEQYF.

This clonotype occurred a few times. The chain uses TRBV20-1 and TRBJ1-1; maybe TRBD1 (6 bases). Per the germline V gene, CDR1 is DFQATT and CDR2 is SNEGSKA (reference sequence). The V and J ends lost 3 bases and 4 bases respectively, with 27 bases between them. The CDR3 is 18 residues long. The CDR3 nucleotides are TGCAGTGCTAGCCAAGGGGGGGTTGTAAGGGATTGGTTCACTGAAGCTTTCTTT. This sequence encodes CSASQGGVVRDWFTEAFF.

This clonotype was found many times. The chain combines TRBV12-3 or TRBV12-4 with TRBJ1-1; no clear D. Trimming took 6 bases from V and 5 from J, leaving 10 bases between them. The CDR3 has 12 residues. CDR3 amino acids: CASSQVLTEAFF. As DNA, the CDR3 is TGTGCCAGCAGCCAGGTATTGACTGAAGCTTTCTTT.

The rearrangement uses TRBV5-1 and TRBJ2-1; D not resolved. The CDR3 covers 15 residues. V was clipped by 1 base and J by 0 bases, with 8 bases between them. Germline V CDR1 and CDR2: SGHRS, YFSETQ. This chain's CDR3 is CASSLKVSSYNEQFF. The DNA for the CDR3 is TGCGCCAGCAGCTTGAAGGTCAGCTCCTACAATGAGCAGTTCTTC.

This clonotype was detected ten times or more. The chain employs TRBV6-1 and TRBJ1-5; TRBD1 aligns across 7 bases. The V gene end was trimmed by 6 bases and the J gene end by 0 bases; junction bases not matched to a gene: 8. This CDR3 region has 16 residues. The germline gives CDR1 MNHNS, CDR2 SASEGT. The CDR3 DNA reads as TGTGCCAGCAGGGCCGGGACAGAGAATAGCAATCAGCCCCAGCATTTT. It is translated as CASRAGTENSNQPQHF.

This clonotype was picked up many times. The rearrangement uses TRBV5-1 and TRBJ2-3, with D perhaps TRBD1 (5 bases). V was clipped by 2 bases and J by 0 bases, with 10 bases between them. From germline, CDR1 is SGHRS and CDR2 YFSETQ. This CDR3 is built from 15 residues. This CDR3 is CASSFLGASTDTQYF. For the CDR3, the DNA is TGCGCCAGCAGCTTTTTAGGGGCAAGCACAGATACGCAGTATTTT. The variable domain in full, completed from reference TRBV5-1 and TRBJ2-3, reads KAGVTQTPRYLIKTRGQQVTLSCSPISGHRSVSWYQQTPGQGLQFLFEYFSETQRNKGNFPGRFSGRQFSNSRSEMNVSTLELGDSALYLCASSFLGASTDTQYFGPGTRLTVL.

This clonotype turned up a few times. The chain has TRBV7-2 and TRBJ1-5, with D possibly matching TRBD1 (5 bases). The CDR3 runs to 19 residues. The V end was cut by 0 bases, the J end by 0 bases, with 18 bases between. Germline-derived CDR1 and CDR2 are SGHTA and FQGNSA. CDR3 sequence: CASSLAIKGTVYSNQPQHF. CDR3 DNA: TGTGCCAGCAGCTTAGCTATAAAAGGGACGGTGTATAGCAATCAGCCCCAGCATTTT. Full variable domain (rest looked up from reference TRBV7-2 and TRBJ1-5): GAGVSQSPSNKVTEKGKDVELRCDPISGHTALYWYRQSLGQGLEFLIYFQGNSAPDKSGLPSDRFSAERTGGSVSTLTIQRTQQEDSAVYLCASSLAIKGTVYSNQPQHFGDGTRLSIL.

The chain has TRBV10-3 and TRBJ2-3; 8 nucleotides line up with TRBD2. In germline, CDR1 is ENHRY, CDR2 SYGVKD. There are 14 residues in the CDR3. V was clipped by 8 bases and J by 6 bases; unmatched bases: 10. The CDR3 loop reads CAIAETSDFDTQYF. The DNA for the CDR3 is TGTGCCATCGCTGAGACTAGCGATTTTGATACGCAGTATTTT.

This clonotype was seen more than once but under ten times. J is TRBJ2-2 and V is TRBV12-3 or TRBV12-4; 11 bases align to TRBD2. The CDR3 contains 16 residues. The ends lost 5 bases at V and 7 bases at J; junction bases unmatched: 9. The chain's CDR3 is CASSPGGLAVLGELFF. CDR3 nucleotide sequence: TGTGCCAGCAGTCCTGGGGGACTAGCGGTTCTCGGGGAGCTGTTTTTT.

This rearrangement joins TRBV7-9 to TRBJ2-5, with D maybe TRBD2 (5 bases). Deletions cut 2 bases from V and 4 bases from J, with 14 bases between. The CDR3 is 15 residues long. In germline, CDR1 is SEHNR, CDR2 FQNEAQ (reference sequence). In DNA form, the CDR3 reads TGTGCCAGCAGCTTAAGGGCAGAAACTAGAGAGACCCAGTACTTC. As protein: CASSLRAETRETQYF.

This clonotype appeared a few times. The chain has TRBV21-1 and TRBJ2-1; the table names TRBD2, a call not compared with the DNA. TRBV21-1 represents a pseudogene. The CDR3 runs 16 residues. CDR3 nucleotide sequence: TGTGCCAGCATCTCCTTCCCAGTAGCGGGGGGGCATGAGCAGTTCTTC. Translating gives CASISFPVAGGHEQFF.

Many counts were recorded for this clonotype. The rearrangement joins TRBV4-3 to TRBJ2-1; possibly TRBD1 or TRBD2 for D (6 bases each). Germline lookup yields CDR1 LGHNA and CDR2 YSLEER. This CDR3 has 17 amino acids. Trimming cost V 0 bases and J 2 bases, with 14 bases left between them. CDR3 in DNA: TGCGCCAGCAGCCAAGATTGGTGGGGGGCCCCCTACAATGAGCAGTTCTTC. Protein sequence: CASSQDWWGAPYNEQFF.

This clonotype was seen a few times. The CDR3 spells CAISERYGTGAGGSYNEQFF. As DNA, the CDR3 is TGTGCCATCAGTGAAAGATACGGGACAGGGGCCGGAGGGTCCTACAATGAGCAGTTCTTC. The gene calls are TRBV10-3 and TRBJ2-1; 10 bases line up with TRBD1. Germline V gene data show CDR1 as ENHRY and CDR2 as SYGVKD. V lost 3 bases, J lost 1 base, and 15 bases stayed unmatched. The CDR3 spans 20 residues.

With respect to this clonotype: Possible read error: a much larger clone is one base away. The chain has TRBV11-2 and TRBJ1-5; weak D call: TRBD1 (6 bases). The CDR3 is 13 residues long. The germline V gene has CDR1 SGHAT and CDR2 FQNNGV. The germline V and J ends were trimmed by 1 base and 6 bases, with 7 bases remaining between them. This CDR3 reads CASSLAGAQPQHF. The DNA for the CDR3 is TGTGCCAGCAGCTTAGCGGGGGCTCAGCCCCAGCATTTT. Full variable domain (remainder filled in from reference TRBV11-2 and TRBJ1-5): EAGVAQSPRYKIIEKRQSVAFWCNPISGHATLYWYQQILGQGPKLLIQFQNNGVVDDSQLPKDRFSAERLKGVDSTLKIQPAKLEDSAVYLCASSLAGAQPQHFGDGTRLSIL.

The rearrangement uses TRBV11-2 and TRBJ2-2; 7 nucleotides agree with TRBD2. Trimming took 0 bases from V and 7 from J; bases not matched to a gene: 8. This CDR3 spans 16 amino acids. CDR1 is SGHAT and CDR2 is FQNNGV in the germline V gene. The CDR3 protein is CASSLDLGLAVGELFF. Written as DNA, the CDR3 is TGTGCCAGCAGCTTAGATCTAGGTCTAGCGGTCGGGGAGCTGTTTTTT.

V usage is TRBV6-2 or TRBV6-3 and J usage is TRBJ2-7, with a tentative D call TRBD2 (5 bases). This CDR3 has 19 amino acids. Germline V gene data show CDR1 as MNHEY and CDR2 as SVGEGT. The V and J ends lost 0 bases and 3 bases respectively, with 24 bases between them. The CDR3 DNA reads TGTGCCAGCAGTTACTCATTCGGTGCGTCGGCCGGGGTTGGCTACGAGCAGTACTTC. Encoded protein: CASSYSFGASAGVGYEQYF.

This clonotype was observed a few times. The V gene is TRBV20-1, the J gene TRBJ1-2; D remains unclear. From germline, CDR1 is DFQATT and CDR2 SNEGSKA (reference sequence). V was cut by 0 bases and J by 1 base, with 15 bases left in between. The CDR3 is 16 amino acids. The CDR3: CSARDTESGRNYGYTF. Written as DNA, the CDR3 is TGCAGTGCTAGAGACACCGAATCGGGTCGTAACTATGGCTACACCTTC.

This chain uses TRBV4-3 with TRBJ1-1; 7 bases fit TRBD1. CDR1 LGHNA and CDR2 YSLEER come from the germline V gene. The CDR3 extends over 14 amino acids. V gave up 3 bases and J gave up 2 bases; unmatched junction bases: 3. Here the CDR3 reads CASSHQGENTEAFF. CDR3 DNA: TGCGCCAGCAGCCACCAGGGGGAAAACACTGAAGCTTTCTTT.

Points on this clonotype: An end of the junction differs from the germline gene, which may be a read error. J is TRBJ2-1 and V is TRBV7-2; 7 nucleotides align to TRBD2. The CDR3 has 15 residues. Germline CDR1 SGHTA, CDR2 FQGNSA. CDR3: CASSLNGGWSYDQFF. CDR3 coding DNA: TGTGCCAGCAGCTTAAACGGGGGGTGGAGCTATGATCAGTTCTTC.

The CDR3 DNA sequence: TGTGCCAGCAGCCAAGCGGGACAGGGGTCTGGCTACACCTTC. Translating it yields CASSQAGQGSGYTF. The rearrangement joins TRBV4-2 to TRBJ1-2; the match to TRBD1 covers 10 bases. The germline CDR1 and CDR2 sequences are LGHNA and YNFKEQ. Unmatched junction bases numbered 3, after V lost 1 base and J lost 7 bases. The CDR3 runs to 14 residues.